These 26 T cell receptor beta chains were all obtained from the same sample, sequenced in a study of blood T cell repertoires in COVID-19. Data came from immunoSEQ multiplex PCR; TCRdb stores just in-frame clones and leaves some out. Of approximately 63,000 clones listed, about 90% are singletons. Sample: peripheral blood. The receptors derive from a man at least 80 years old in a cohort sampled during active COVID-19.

CDR3 DNA: TGTGCCAGCAGCCGAGACAGGGATGGCTACACCTTC. Amino acids: CASSRDRDGYTF. The chain links TRBV14 to TRBJ1-2; 7 bases fit TRBD1. There are 12 residues in the CDR3. With V trimmed by 4 bases and J by 6 bases, 2 bases remained unmatched. Germline V gene data show CDR1 as SGHDN and CDR2 as FVKESK.

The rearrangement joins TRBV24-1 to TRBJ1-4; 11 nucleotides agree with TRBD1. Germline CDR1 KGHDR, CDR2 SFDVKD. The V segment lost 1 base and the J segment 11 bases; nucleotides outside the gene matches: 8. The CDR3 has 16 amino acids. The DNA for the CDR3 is TGTGCCACCAGTGATTTAAATGGACAGGGGGCGCGGAAACTGTTTTTT. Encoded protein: CATSDLNGQGARKLFF.

This CDR3 reads CASSGGLGTGGALTNEKLFF. As DNA, the CDR3 is TGTGCCAGCAGCGGAGGGTTAGGGACAGGGGGCGCGCTAACTAATGAAAAACTGTTTTTT. The V and J genes are TRBV9 and TRBJ1-4, with 12 bases lining up with TRBD1. Germline CDR1 SGDLS, CDR2 YYNGEE. This CDR3 is 20 amino acids long. The trim removed 3 bases at V and 1 base at J, leaving 13 bases unmatched.

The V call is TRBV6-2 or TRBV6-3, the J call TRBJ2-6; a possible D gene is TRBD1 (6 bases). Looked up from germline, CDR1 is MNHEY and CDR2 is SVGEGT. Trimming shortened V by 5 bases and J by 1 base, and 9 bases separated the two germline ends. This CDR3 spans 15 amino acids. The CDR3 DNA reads TGTGCCAGCAGTCGAGGGGGATCTGGGGCCAACGTCCTGACTTTC. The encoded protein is CASSRGGSGANVLTF.

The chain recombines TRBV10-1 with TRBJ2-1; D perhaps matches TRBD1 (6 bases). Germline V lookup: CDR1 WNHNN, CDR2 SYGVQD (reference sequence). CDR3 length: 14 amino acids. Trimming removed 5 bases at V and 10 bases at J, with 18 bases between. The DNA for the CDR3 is TGCGCCAGCAGTTCCAAACCACAGGGTCAGGAGCAGTTCTTC. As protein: CASSSKPQGQEQFF.

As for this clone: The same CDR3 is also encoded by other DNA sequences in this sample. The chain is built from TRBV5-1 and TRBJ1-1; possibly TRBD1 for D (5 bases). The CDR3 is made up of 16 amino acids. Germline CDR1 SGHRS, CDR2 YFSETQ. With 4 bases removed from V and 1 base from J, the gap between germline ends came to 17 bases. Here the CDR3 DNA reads TGCGCCAGCAGCCCGACGCCGGGGGGTCAGAACACTGAAGCTTTCTTT. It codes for CASSPTPGGQNTEAFF.

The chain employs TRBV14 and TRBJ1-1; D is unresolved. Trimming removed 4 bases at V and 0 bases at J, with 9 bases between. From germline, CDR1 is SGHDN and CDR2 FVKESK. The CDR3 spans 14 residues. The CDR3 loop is CASSLNLMNTEAFF. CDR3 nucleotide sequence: TGTGCCAGCAGCCTCAACCTAATGAACACTGAAGCTTTCTTT.

The CDR3 loop reads CAISESTAGYEQYF. As DNA, the CDR3 is TGTGCCATCAGTGAGTCGACAGCCGGCTACGAGCAGTACTTC. V is TRBV10-3 and J is TRBJ2-7; a weak D match, TRBD1 (5 bases). The ends were cut back, 0 bases at V and 3 bases at J, with 9 bases in the middle. The CDR3 has 14 residues. Germline V gene sequence: CDR1 ENHRY, CDR2 SYGVKD.

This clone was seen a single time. The CDR3 DNA reads TGCAGCGCGCGGACAGATTATAATTCACCCCTCCACTTT. It specifies CSARTDYNSPLHF. This rearrangement joins TRBV29-1 to TRBJ1-6; maybe TRBD1 (6 bases). Trimming took 7 bases from V and 4 from J, leaving 11 bases between them. CDR1 and CDR2 from the germline V gene are SQVTM and ANQGSEA. The CDR3 runs to 13 residues.

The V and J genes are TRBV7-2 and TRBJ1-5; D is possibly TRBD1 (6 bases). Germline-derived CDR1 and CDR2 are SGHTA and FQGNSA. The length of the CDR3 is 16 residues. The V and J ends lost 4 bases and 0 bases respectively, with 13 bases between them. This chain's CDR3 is CASSSASGVSNQPQHF. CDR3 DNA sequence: TGTGCCAGCAGCTCCGCTTCAGGGGTTAGCAATCAGCCCCAGCATTTT.

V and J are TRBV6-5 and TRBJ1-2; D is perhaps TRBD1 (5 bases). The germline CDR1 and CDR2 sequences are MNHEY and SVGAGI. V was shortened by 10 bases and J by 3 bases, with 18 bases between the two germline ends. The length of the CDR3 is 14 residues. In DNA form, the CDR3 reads TGTGCCAACCAACCCACCGACAGCCACTATGGCTACACCTTC. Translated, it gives CANQPTDSHYGYTF.

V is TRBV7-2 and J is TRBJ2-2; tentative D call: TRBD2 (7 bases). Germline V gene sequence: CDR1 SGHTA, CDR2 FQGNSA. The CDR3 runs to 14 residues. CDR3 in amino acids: CAVRGRAETGELFF. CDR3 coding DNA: TGTGCAGTTAGGGGGAGGGCCGAGACCGGGGAGCTGTTTTTT.

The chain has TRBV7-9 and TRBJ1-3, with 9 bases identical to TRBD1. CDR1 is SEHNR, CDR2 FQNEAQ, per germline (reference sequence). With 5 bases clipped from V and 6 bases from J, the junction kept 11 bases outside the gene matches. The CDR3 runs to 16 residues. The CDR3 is CASSITGTGTVNTIYF. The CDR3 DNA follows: TGTGCCAGCAGCATCACCGGGACAGGGACTGTAAACACCATATATTTT.

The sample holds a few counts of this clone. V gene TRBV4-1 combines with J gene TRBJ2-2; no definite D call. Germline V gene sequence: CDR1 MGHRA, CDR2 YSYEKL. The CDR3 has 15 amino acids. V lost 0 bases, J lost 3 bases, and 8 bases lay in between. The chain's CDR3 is CASSQERFYTGELFF. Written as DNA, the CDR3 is TGCGCCAGCAGCCAAGAGCGGTTTTACACCGGGGAGCTGTTTTTT.

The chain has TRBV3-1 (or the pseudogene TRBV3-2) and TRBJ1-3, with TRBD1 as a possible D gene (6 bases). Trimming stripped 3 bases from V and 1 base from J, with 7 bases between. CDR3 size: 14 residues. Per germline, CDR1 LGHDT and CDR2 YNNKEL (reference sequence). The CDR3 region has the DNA TGTGCCAGCAGCCACGGGACATCTGGAAACACCATATATTTT. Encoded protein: CASSHGTSGNTIYF.

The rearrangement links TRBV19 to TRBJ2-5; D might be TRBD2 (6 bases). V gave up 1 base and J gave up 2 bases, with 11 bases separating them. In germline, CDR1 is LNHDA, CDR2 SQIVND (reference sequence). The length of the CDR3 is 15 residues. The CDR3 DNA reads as TGTGCCAGTAGTATAGCGGGGGAAGGACAAGAGACCCAGTACTTC. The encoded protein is CASSIAGEGQETQYF.

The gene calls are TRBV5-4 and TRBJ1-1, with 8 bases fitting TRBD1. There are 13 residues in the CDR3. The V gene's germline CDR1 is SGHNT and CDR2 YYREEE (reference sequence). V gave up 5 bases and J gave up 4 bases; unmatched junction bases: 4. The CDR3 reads CASRTGVGTEAFF. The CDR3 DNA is TGTGCCAGCAGGACAGGGGTCGGCACTGAAGCTTTCTTT.

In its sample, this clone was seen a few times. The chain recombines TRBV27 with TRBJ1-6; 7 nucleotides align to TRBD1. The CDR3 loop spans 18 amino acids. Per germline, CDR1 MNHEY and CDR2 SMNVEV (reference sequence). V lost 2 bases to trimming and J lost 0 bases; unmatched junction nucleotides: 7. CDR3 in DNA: TGTGCCAGCAGTTTACGGACAGGCCCGAGCTCCTATAATTCACCCCTCCACTTT. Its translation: CASSLRTGPSSYNSPLHF.

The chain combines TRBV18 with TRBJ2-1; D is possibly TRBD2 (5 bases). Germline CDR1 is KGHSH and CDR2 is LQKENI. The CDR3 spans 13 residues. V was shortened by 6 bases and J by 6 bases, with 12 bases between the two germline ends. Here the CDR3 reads CASSPPGVNEQFF. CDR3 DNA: TGTGCCAGCTCGCCTCCCGGGGTCAATGAGCAGTTCTTC.

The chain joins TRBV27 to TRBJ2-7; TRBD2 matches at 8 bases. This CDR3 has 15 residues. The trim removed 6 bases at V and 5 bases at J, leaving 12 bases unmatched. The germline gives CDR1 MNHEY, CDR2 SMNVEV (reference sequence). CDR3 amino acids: CASSLGSGNVHEQYF. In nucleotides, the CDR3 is TGTGCCAGCAGCTTAGGTAGCGGGAATGTGCACGAGCAGTACTTC.

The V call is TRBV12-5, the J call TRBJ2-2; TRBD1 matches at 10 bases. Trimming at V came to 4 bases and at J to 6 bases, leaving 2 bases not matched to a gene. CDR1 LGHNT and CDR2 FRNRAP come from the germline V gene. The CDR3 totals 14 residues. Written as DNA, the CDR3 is TGTGCTAGTGGTTCGGACAGGGGGGCCGGGGAGCTGTTTTTT. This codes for CASGSDRGAGELFF.

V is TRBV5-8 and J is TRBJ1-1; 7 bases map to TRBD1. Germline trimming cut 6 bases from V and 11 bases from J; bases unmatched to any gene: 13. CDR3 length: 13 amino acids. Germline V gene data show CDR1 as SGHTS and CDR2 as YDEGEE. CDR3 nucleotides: TGTGCCAGCACCCCTGCCAGGGGGTATTTCGCTTTCTTT. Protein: CASTPARGYFAFF.

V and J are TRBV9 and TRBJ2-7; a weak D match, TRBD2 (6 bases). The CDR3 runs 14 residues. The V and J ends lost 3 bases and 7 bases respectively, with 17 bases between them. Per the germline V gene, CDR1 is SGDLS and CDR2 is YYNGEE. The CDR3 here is CASSAAGWGEEQYF. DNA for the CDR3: TGTGCCAGCAGCGCCGCGGGGTGGGGGGAAGAGCAGTACTTC.

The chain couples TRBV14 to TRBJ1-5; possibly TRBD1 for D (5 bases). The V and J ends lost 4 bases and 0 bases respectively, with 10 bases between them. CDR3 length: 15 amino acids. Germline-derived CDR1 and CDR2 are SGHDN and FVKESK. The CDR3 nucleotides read TGTGCCAGCAGCCCCGGGGGAAATAGCAATCAGCCCCAGCATTTT. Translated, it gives CASSPGGNSNQPQHF.

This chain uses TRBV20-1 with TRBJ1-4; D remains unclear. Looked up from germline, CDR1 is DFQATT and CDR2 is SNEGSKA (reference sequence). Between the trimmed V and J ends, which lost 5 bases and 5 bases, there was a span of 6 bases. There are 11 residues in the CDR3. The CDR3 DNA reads TGCAGTGCTGAGCGAAATGAAAAACTGTTTTTT. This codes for CSAERNEKLFF.

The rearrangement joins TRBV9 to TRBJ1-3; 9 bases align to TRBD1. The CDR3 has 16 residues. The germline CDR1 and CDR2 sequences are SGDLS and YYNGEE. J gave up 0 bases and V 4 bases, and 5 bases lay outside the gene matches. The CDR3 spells CASSLTGGSSGNTIYF. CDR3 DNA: TGTGCCAGCAGCCTGACAGGGGGTTCCTCTGGAAACACCATATATTTT.